Listed below are T cell receptor beta chains from one sample, sequenced in a study of graft-versus-host responses after intestinal transplantation. The protocol was immunoSEQ multiplex PCR, while the TCRdb copy is restricted to in-frame clones and leaves out a portion. The data show 130,000 or so clones, 80% to 95% seen once. These TCRs' antigens remain unknown. Specimen: unstimulated CD4+ T cells sorted from spleen or lymph node cells, collected before intestinal transplant. These receptor sequences come from a human donor who received an intestinal transplant. The CDR3 runs from the conserved cysteine through the conserved F or W. The order of the fields is V gene, J gene, D gene, clone size, CDR3 DNA, CDR3 protein. A D gene is named only where the DNA matches it firmly. Not every row has a clone size; where given, it reads once, few, many or a size class.

TRBV30	TRBJ2-3	-	-	TGTGCCTGGAGTGTCGGCGGGACTCCTATCACAGATACGCAGTATTTT	CAWSVGGTPITDTQYF
TRBV15	TRBJ1-2	-	-	TGTGCCACCAGCAGTGACCAGGGGCGCGACTATGGCTACACCTTC	CATSSDQGRDYGYTF
TRBV25-1	TRBJ2-1	-	-	TGTGCCAGCAGTGAAGGGGGAAGCGTGTCCAATGAGCAGTTCTTC	CASSEGGSVSNEQFF
TRBV25-1	TRBJ1-4	TRBD1	-	TGTGCCAGCAGTTATTCCGGGACAGGGGGCTTTGGTGAAAAACTGTTTTTT	CASSYSGTGGFGEKLFF
TRBV5-6	TRBJ2-1	TRBD1	-	TGTGCCAGCAGCCCGGGGGACAGGGCGGATGAGCAGTTCTTC	CASSPGDRADEQFF
TRBV28	TRBJ2-5	TRBD2	-	TGTGCCAGCAGGTTCCCGGGACTAGCGGGGACCCAAGAGACCCAGTACTTC	CASRFPGLAGTQETQYF
TRBV4-3	TRBJ2-7	-	-	TGCGCCAGCAGCCAAGCCCCACCGGGTCGTCCTACCTTGGAGCAGTACTTC	CASSQAPPGRPTLEQYF
TRBV5-1	TRBJ2-7	TRBD1	-	TGCGCCAGCAGCTCCCGGGACAGGGGAGCCTACGAGCAGTACTTC	CASSSRDRGAYEQYF
TRBV28	TRBJ1-5	-	once	TGTGCCAGCAGTTTACCAGGGGACGGGCAGCCCCAGCATTTT	CASSLPGDGQPQHF
TRBV19	TRBJ1-1	TRBD1	-	TGTGCCAGTAGTACCCCAGACAGGGCCATTAACACTGAAGCTTTCTTT	CASSTPDRAINTEAFF
TRBV2	TRBJ2-3	-	-	TGTGCCAGCGGGGGCCTGGGAGATACGCAGTATTTT	CASGGLGDTQYF
TRBV28	TRBJ2-1	-	-	TGTGCCAGCAGGTCCAACAATGAGCAGTTCTTC	CASRSNNEQFF
TRBV7-2	TRBJ2-7	TRBD2	-	TGTGCCAGCAGCTTAGCGCGACTAGCGGGAGCCACGGCCTACGAGCAGTACTTC	CASSLARLAGATAYEQYF
TRBV10-3	TRBJ2-1	-	-	TGTGCCATCAGTGCCGGGAGTTACAATGAGCAGTTCTTC	CAISAGSYNEQFF
TRBV18	TRBJ1-4	-	-	TGTGCCAGCTCACCTCTTGTGCGTGGGTCGGAAAAACTGTTTTTT	CASSPLVRGSEKLFF
TRBV27	TRBJ1-5	TRBD1	-	TGTGCCAGCAGTACGACCGGACAGGGCGCTAATCAGCCCCAGCATTTT	CASSTTGQGANQPQHF
TRBV2	TRBJ2-7	TRBD2	-	TGTGCCAGCAGTCGACTAGCGGGAGTCTGGAACGAGCAGTACTTC	CASSRLAGVWNEQYF
TRBV5-1	TRBJ2-5	TRBD1	few	TGCGCCAGCAGCTTTGACAGGGTCGAGACCCAGTACTTC	CASSFDRVETQYF
TRBV5-4	TRBJ2-5	-	-	TGTGCCAGCAGCCCACGCACAGGGTTAGAGACCCAGTACTTC	CASSPRTGLETQYF
TRBV19	TRBJ2-1	TRBD2	-	TGTGCCAGTAGTATACTTTCGGGGGGAGTAGAGCAGTTCTTC	CASSILSGGVEQFF
TRBV5-1	TRBJ2-7	TRBD1	-	TGCGCCAGCAGCTTTGACAGGGGTCCCTACGAGCAGTACTTC	CASSFDRGPYEQYF
TRBV27	TRBJ2-5	TRBD1	once	TGTGCCAGCAGTTTAGGGCAGGGGGTCTCAAAGACCCAGTACTTC	CASSLGQGVSKTQYF
TRBV4-1	TRBJ1-2	-	-	TGCGCCAGCAGCTTTCGGGACGTCCAAGGCGAGGTCTATGGCTACACCTTC	CASSFRDVQGEVYGYTF
TRBV28	TRBJ2-2	-	-	TGTGCCAGCAGTTTACAGGGCCCCGGAGGCGGGGAGCTGTTTTTT	CASSLQGPGGGELFF
TRBV2	TRBJ2-5	-	-	TGTGCCAGCAGTGATCGCAGGCCCTTAGTGGAGACCCAGTACTTC	CASSDRRPLVETQYF
TRBV7-2	TRBJ2-7	TRBD1	-	TGTGCCAGCAGCTCAGGAAGACAGGGGACCGAGCAGTACTTC	CASSSGRQGTEQYF
TRBV6-1	TRBJ2-3	-	-	TGTGCCACACCCCGAGGGGGGGCCAGCACAGATACGCAGTATTTT	CATPRGGASTDTQYF
TRBV12-5	TRBJ2-7	TRBD1	once	TGTGCTAGTGGTTTTGACAGGGGCTACGAGCAGTACTTC	CASGFDRGYEQYF
TRBV7-3	TRBJ2-2	-	-	TGTGCCAGCAGCCGGTTGGGGACCGGGGAGCTGTTTTTT	CASSRLGTGELFF
TRBV5-4	TRBJ2-1	TRBD2	-	TGTGCCAGCAGCTTGCGGGTAGCGGGAGAAATCTTC	CASSLRVAGEIF
TRBV19	TRBJ1-2	-	-	TGTGCCAGTAGTATGACAGCTAACTATGGCTACACCTTC	CASSMTANYGYTF
TRBV7-9	TRBJ2-5	-	-	TGTGCCAGCAGCTTAAAGAGAGAGACCCAGTACTTC	CASSLKRETQYF
TRBV6-6	TRBJ1-2	-	-	TGTGCCAGCAGTTACTCAGGGGTATCCTATGGCTACACCTTC	CASSYSGVSYGYTF
TRBV6-1	TRBJ1-1	-	-	TGTGCCAGCAGTGAAAACCGGGCTGAAGCTTTCTTT	CASSENRAEAFF
TRBV18	TRBJ2-3	-	-	TGTGCCAGCTCAGGATTCGCTCTTGATACGCAGTATTTT	CASSGFALDTQYF
TRBV28	TRBJ1-5	-	once	TGTGCCAGCAGCTTAGAACCGGGACGGGGCGCGTATAGCAATCAGCCCCAGCATTTT	CASSLEPGRGAYSNQPQHF
TRBV7-2	TRBJ2-7	-	-	TGTGCCAGCAGCTTAGGTCAGGAGCCCTACGAGCAGTACTTC	CASSLGQEPYEQYF
TRBV19	TRBJ2-7	-	-	TGTGCCAGTAGCGCTACGAGGGACCCCTGGTACGAGCAGTACTTC	CASSATRDPWYEQYF
TRBV5-1	TRBJ2-7	TRBD1	-	TGCGCCAGCAGCCAGGGGGACACCTACGAGCAGTACTTC	CASSQGDTYEQYF
TRBV5-1	TRBJ2-5	-	-	TGCGCCAGCAGCTTGGAGGGAGTTGGGGAAGAGACCCAGTACTTC	CASSLEGVGEETQYF